This is a list of T cell receptor beta chains from one sample in a study of cytotoxic CD8 clonotypes in ibrutinib-treated CLL. Generated by immunoSEQ multiplex PCR, the TCRdb table keeps only in-frame clones and is missing some. Altogether roughly 190,000 clones are present, roughly 72% being singletons, with the ten largest covering roughly an eighth. Sequenced here: PBMCs, sampled after 24 months of ibrutinib treatment. The receptors shown here come from a human donor with chronic lymphocytic leukemia. The conserved cysteine and the conserved F or W are not part of the CDR3 here. The order of the fields is V gene, J gene, CDR3 protein.

TRBV9	TRBJ2-3	ASSSAGVWADTQY
TRBV5-1	TRBJ1-2	ASRGAIGGYT
TRBV6-5	TRBJ1-1	ASSYSPGRGRTEAF
TRBV11-2	TRBJ2-1	ASSDPGTSGFSYNEQF
TRBV27	TRBJ2-1	ASSLRGLAYNEQF
TRBV4-3	TRBJ2-1	ASSQDRWVNTYNEQF
TRBV18	TRBJ2-3	ASSPQREDTQY
TRBV27	TRBJ2-4	ASSSPVNIQY
TRBV25-1	TRBJ1-3	ASSVDRDGGNTIY
TRBV19	TRBJ2-2	ASSRLDTGELF
TRBV19	TRBJ2-1	ASSIREGEQF
TRBV27	TRBJ2-2	ASSAGPPKRGELF
TRBV28	TRBJ2-7	ASSGDASYEQY
TRBV4-3	TRBJ2-1	ASSQDKRGIFNEQF
TRBV28	TRBJ2-7	ASRNRHETSDEQY
TRBV29-1	TRBJ2-2	SASDTGGFANTGELF
TRBV7-7	TRBJ2-7	ASSKNPGQPYEQY
TRBV15	TRBJ1-5	ATSNTGAYHNQPQH
TRBV6-5	TRBJ2-4	ASSYSSSGEHIQY
TRBV6-5	TRBJ2-7	ASSWTSGNSYEQY
TRBV5-1	TRBJ2-2	ASSLGQGETGELF
TRBV5-4	TRBJ2-1	ASSLGLEDNEQF
TRBV29-1	TRBJ2-7	SVESQGLAGYYEQY
TRBV11-2	TRBJ1-1	ASSLNTEAF
TRBV6-4	TRBJ1-2	ASSPRGGRFGYT
TRBV20-1	TRBJ2-1	SCRQSREQF
TRBV30	TRBJ2-7	AWSVLPHEQY
TRBV18	TRBJ2-2	ASSPSDRGGTGELF
TRBV5-1	TRBJ2-7	ASSSYAHTASYEQY
TRBV7-9	TRBJ2-7	ASSLGTGPGRHEQY
TRBV5-1	TRBJ2-1	ASSLNNEQF
TRBV6-1	TRBJ1-1	ASTGYIRNTEAF
TRBV5-1	TRBJ2-7	ASRTSYDYEQY
TRBV11-3	TRBJ2-2	ASSRWGSGTGELF
TRBV14	TRBJ2-1	ASSPRTARSSYNEQF
TRBV15	TRBJ2-2	ATSRDMGSGELF
TRBV27	TRBJ2-2	ASSQSSKVGTGELF
TRBV9	TRBJ2-1	ASSVVTSGGEQF
TRBV5-6	TRBJ2-7	ASSTPGNSYEQY
TRBV4-2	TRBJ1-5	ASSQPGGGITGSNQPQH
TRBV9	TRBJ2-1	ASSGSGSSYNEQF
TRBV4-3	TRBJ2-7	ASSRETGGIPYEQY
TRBV28	TRBJ1-4	ASRRYRRGNEKLF
TRBV5-1	TRBJ2-1	ASSLRGVGNEQF
TRBV20-1	TRBJ2-7	SARTSYEQY
TRBV29-1	TRBJ2-1	SVDDLLAGYNEQF
TRBV4-3	TRBJ1-5	ASSQGFRVPQPQH
TRBV30	TRBJ1-2	AWKLADGGYT
TRBV6-5	TRBJ2-2	ASSKSGELF
TRBV27	TRBJ1-1	ASSLRGGIGNTEAF
TRBV14	TRBJ2-7	ASSRRSVTYEQY
TRBV28	TRBJ1-3	ASSQGAGNTIY
TRBV28	TRBJ2-7	ASSYGRDYEQY